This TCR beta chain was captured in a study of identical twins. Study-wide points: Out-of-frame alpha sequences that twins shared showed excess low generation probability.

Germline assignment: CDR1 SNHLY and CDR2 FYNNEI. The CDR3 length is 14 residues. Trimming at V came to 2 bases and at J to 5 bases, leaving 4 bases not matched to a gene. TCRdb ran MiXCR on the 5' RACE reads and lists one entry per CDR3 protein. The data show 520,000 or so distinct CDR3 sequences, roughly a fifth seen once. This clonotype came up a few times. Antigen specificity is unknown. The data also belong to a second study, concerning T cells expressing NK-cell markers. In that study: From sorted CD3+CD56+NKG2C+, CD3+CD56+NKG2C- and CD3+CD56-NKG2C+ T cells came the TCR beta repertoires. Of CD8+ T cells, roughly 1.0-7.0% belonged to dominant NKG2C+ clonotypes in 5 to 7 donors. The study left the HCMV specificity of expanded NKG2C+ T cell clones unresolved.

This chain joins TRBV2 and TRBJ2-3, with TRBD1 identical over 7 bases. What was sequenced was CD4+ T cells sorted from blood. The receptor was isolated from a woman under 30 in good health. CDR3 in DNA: TGTGCCAGCAGTGAACAGGGGGAAATAGATACGCAGTATTTT. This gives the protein CASSEQGEIDTQYF.